This TCR beta chain was sequenced for a study of CD8+ T cells in alopecia areata. Sequencing templates came from extracted RNA that was reverse transcribed into cDNA. Here immunoSEQ multiplex PCR was the method, and the copy in TCRdb shows in-frame clones only, minus some. The profile covers about 76,000 clones, with about 71% appearing a single time and around 20% taken by the ten largest. The CDR3 is made up of 12 amino acids. Trimming removed 1 base from V and 9 bases from J, with 7 bases in between. Germline V CDR1 and CDR2: LGHNA, YNFKEQ. Indicated treatment: oral pan-JAK inhibitor, 5-10 mg twice daily.

Source: CD8+ T cells sorted from blood, taken at week 24, from a patient treated with tofacitinib. This TCR was sampled from a human donor with alopecia areata. The chain recombines TRBV4-2 with TRBJ2-1; D gene unclear. This CDR3 reads CASSQGWTEQFF. CDR3 coding DNA: TGTGCCAGCAGCCAAGGTTGGACTGAGCAGTTCTTC.